This TCR beta chain is from a study of CD8+ T cells in alopecia areata (dated by TCRdb to between 2017 and 2018). General notes on the study: The treated patients, all with moderate-to-severe alopecia areata, were enrolled in an open-label pilot trial of oral tofacitinib given at 5 to 10 mg twice daily. Patients received tofacitinib for 6 to 18 months and were then followed off drug for 6 months to check for delayed response and recurrence. The study used high-throughput TCRbeta sequencing to examine T cell clonal expansion in alopecia areata, in both the C3H/HeJ mouse model and human patients. In humans, TCRbeta sequencing was performed on scalp tissue and on sorted CD4+ and CD8+ peripheral blood T cells from healthy controls and from patients with patchy or totalis/universalis alopecia areata. Biopsies were taken from tofacitinib-treated patients at baseline and at 4 and 24 weeks of treatment, and a later scalp biopsy was taken in several of the tofacitinib-treated patients. Scalp clonality was compared among normal scalp (n=4), patchy alopecia areata scalp (n=8), and alopecia totalis/universalis scalp (n=8). The RNA source kit depended on sample type: the PAXgene miRNA kit for fixed scalp, the miRNeasy kit for PBMCs, and the RNeasy kit for mouse skin. TCRbeta CDR3 regions were amplified by immunoSEQ multiplex PCR with 35 Vbeta forward and 13 Jbeta reverse primers. Findings and caveats that apply to the study as a whole: Higher clonality and more expanded CD8+ clones were observed in lesional scalp than in normal scalp, particularly in alopecia totalis/universalis, a finding suggestive of antigenic drive. Unlike mouse skin, which is dominated by gammadelta T cells, normal human skin has resident alphabeta T cells that are also sequenced, and this complicates analysis of the scalp TCR repertoire. TCR sequences shared between patients were less clear than in mice, possibly partly because of HLA diversity in the patient population.

V ends up 6 bases short and J 9 bases short, with an unmatched junction base count of 5. Inclusive of the bounding cysteine and phenylalanine, the CDR3 is 14 residues long. Just the 42-base CDR3 DNA is kept, in frame starting at base 1. Based on the germline V gene (reference sequence), the CDR1 and CDR2 sequences are MNHEY and SMNVEV. A remark on this clone: Its target antigen remains unknown. No much larger clone exists at a distance of one base, and base qualities are not known.

Sample time point, as interpreted from the label and publication: baseline before oral tofacitinib. Peripheral blood and lesional scalp punch biopsies were obtained from patients with alopecia areata. PBMCs were isolated by density centrifugation and stained for CD3, CD4 and CD8, after which CD4+ and CD8+ T cells were sorted on a FACSAria. Libraries were built with the immunoSEQ multiplex PCR assay. RNA was extracted from all samples and reverse transcribed into cDNA as template for TCR sequencing. SuperScript III was used to make first-strand cDNA, primed with a 2:1 mix of oligo-dT and random hexamers. A synthetic immune receptor repertoire was used to assess amplification bias, and residual bias was removed computationally. On the authors' methods: Raw reads were preprocessed for error removal, and CDR3 was defined according to IMGT conventions as running from the conserved cysteine to phenylalanine. Clonality was computed as 1 minus the Shannon entropy, with the entropy normalized by log2 of the number of productive unique TCRs. Scalp TCRbeta sequences were cross-referenced with sorted blood CD4 and CD8 repertoires so that the CD4 or CD8 identity of scalp clones could be inferred. The immuneACCESS repertoire file appears here via TCRdb, limited to in-frame rearrangements. These files lack a portion of the clones; in checked studies, under half of the deficit traces to unresolved V genes, and the cause of the others is not known. Clone size and V and J calls were adopted from that table, with D and trimming inferred from the DNA. This sample lists roughly 170,000 clones; 50% to 60% were detected once. The biggest ten clones account for roughly 14% of the sample.

The sequence joins TRBV27 to TRBJ1-6; TRBD1 fits 10 bases in the junction. The sample here was CD4+ T cells sorted from blood, taken at week 0. The sequence came from a human donor with alopecia areata. The CDR3 sequence is CASSPRTGGSPLHF. The DNA is as follows: TGTGCCAGCAGCCCTCGGACAGGGGGTTCACCCCTCCACTTT.